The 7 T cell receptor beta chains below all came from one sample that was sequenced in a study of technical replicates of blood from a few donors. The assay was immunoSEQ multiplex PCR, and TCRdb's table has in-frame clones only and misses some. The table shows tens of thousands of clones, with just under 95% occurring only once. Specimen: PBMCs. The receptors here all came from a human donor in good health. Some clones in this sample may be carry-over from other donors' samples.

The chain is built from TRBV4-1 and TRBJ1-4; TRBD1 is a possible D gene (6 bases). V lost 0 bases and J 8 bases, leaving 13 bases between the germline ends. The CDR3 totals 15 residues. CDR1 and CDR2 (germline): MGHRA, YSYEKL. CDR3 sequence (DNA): TGCGCCAGCAGCCAAGATGGTACAGGGAACGAAAAACTGTTTTTT. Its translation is CASSQDGTGNEKLFF.

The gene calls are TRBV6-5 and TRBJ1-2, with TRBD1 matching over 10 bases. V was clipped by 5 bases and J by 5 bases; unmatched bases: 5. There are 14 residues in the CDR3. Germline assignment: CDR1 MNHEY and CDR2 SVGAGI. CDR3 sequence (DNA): TGTGCCAGCAGTCCCGGGACAGGGGTTTATGGCTACACCTTC. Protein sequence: CASSPGTGVYGYTF.

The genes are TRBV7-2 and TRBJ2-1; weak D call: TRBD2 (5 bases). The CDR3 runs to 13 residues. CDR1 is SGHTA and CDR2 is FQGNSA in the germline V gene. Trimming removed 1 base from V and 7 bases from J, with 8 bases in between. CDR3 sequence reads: CASSLGLANEQFF. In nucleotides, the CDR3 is TGTGCCAGCAGCTTAGGCCTAGCTAATGAGCAGTTCTTC.

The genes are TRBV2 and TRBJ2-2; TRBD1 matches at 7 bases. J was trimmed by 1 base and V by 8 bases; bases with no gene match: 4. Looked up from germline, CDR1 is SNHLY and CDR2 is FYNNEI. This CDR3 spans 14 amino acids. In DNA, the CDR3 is TGTGCCAGCCAGACAGGGTTGAACACCGGGGAGCTGTTTTTT. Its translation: CASQTGLNTGELFF.

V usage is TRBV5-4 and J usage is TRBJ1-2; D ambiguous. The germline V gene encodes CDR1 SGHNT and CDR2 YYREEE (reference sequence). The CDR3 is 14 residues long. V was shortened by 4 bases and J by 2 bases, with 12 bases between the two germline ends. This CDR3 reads CASSSRLLNYGYTF. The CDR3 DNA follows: TGTGCCAGCAGCAGTCGACTATTGAACTATGGCTACACCTTC. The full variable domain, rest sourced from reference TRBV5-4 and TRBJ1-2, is ETGVTQSPTHLIKTRGQQVTLRCSSQSGHNTVSWYQQALGQGPQFIFQYYREEENGRGNFPPRFSGLQFPNYSSELNVNALELDDSALYLCASSSRLLNYGYTFGSGTRLTVV.

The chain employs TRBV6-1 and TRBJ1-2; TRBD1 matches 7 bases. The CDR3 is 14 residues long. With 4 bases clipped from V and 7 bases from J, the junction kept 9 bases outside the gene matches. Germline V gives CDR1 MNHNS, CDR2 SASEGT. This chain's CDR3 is CASSVVGQGGGYTF. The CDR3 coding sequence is TGTGCCAGCAGTGTCGTGGGGCAGGGGGGTGGCTACACCTTC.

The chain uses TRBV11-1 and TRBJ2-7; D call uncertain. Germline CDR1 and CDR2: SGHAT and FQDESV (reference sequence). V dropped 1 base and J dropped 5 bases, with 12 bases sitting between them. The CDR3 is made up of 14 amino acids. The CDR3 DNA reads TGTGCCAGCAGCTTAGGCCCCTATATCAACGAGCAGTACTTC. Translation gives CASSLGPYINEQYF.